This TCR beta chain was sequenced in a study of post-analysis software for immune sequencing data. Across the whole study: Recorded subtypes: relapsing-remitting, secondary progressive, progressive-relapsing; some patients unannotated. Study findings and constraints: Patients had higher frequencies than controls of roughly 5 TRBV segments, including TRBV5-6, TRBV5-1 and TRBV20-1. Same-batch preparations were strongly co-clustered by F measure. Among multiple sclerosis patients, normalized Chao1 diversity was significantly below that of controls.

Included in the TCR beta cDNA libraries were unique molecular identifiers. T cells numbering roughly 1 to 10 million yielded roughly 0.5 million cDNA molecules. TCRdb used MiXCR to reprocess the PCR reads, holding one entry per CDR3 protein. Of hundreds of thousands of distinct CDR3 sequences listed, 59% are singletons. Germline values: CDR1 SQVTM, CDR2 ANQGSEA. V lost 6 bases and J lost 2, with 11 bases in between. The CDR3 has 13 residues. In regard to this clonotype: The antigen is unknown.

Material: blood. This clonotype was obtained from a girl aged 2 to 10 with multiple sclerosis. The chain recombines TRBV29-1 with TRBJ2-1; perhaps TRBD1 as D (6 bases). The CDR3 sequence is CSVGQITYNEQFF. CDR3 bases: TGCAGCGTCGGACAGATAACCTACAATGAGCAGTTCTTC.